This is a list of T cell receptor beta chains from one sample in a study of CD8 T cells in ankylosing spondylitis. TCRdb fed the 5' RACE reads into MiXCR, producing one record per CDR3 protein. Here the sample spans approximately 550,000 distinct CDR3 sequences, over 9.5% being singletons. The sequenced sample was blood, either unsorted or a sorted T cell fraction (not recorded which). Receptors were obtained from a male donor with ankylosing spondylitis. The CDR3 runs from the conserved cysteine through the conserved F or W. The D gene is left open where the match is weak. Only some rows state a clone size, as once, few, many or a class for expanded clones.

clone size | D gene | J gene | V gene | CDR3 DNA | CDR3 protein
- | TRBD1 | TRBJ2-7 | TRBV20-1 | TGCAGCTTGATCGACAGGGATGGCTACGAGCAGTACTTC | CSLIDRDGYEQYF
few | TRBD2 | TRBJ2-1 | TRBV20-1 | TGCAGTGCGTGGGGACTAGCGGGAGGAAATGAGCAGTTCTTC | CSAWGLAGGNEQFF
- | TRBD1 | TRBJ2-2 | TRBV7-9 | TGTGCCAGCAGCCGAGCGGCAGGGGGAAACACCGGGGAGCTGTTTTTT | CASSRAAGGNTGELFF
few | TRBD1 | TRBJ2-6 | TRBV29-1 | TGCAGCGTGACAGGGGGCGCTGGGGCCAACGTCCTGACTTTC | CSVTGGAGANVLTF
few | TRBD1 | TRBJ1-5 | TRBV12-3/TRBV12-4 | TGTGCCAGCAGGGAGGGACAGGTCAATCAGCCCCAGCATTTT | CASREGQVNQPQHF
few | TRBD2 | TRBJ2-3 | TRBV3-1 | TGTGCCAGCAGCCAGAACGGGGCGGGAGTCTGGGCAGATACGCAGTATTTT | CASSQNGAGVWADTQYF
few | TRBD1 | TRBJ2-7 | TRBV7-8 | TGTGCCAGCAGCCCACGGCAGGGGGCGTTCAAAAACGAGCAGTACTTC | CASSPRQGAFKNEQYF
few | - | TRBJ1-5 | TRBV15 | TGTGCCACCAGCAGAGATCAGAATCAGCCCCAGCATTTT | CATSRDQNQPQHF
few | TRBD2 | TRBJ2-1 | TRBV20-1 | TGCAGTGCTCCGCAAACCTGGACTAGCGGCCGCAATGAGCAGTTCTTC | CSAPQTWTSGRNEQFF
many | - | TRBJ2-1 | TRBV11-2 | TGTGCCAGCAGTTTGGGACCCTCCTACAATGAGCAGTTCTTC | CASSLGPSYNEQFF
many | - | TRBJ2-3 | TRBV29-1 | TGCAGCGTTGGGTCGACCACTAGCACAGATACGCAGTATTTT | CSVGSTTSTDTQYF
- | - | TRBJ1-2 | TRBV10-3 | TGTGCCATCAGTGCTGTTATAGACGCGGGCTATGGCTACACCTTC | CAISAVIDAGYGYTF
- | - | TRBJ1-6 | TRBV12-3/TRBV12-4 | TGTGCCAGCAGTTTTACCCAGCCTATCCTCCACTTT | CASSFTQPILHF
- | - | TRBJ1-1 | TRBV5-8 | TGTGCCAGCAGCTTGGAAAAAAGGAGTCTCATGAACACTGAAGCTTTCTTT | CASSLEKRSLMNTEAFF
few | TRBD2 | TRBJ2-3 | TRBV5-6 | TGTGCCAGCAGCTTGAATGGACTAGCGCTAACTTCTACCAGCACAGATACGCAGTATTTT | CASSLNGLALTSTSTDTQYF
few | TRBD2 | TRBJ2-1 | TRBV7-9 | TGTGCCAGCAGCTTATCTAGCGGGAAGATCCATGAGCAGTTCTTC | CASSLSSGKIHEQFF
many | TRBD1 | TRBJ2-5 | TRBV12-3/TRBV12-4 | TGTGCCAGCAGGAGGGACAGGGCGGAGACCCAGTACTTC | CASRRDRAETQYF
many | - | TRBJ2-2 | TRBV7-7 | TGTGCCAGCAGCTTAGACAGCACCGGGGAGCTGTTTTTT | CASSLDSTGELFF
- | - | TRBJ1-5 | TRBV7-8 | TGTGCCAGCAGCTTCCTGGGTAGCGGACAGCCCCAGCATTTT | CASSFLGSGQPQHF
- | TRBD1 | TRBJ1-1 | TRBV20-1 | TGCAGTGCTAGTGACAGGGTACGGACTGAAGCTTTCTTT | CSASDRVRTEAFF
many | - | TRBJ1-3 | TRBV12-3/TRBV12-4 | TGTGCCAGCAGTTTATTGGGAGCGGGAAACACCATATATTTT | CASSLLGAGNTIYF
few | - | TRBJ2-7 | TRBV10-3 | TGTGCCATCAGTCTCGCCGGGGGAGGTAAATACTTC | CAISLAGGGKYF
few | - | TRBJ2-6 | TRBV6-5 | TGTGCCAGCAGTTACTCGATAAGTGAGGCCAACGTCCTGACTTTC | CASSYSISEANVLTF
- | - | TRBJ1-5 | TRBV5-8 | TGTGCCAGCACTCTGAGGCTGTATGGCAATCAGCCCCAGCATTTT | CASTLRLYGNQPQHF
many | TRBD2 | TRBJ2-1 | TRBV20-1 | TGCAGTGCTAGAGCCCTGACTAGCGGACACTACAATGAGCAGTTCTTC | CSARALTSGHYNEQFF
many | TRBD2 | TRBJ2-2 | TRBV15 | TGTGCCACCAGCAGCCGACTAGCGGGAAACACCGGGGAGCTGTTTTTT | CATSSRLAGNTGELFF
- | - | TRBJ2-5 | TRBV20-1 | TGCAGAGACAAGATGGCTGGGACGGAGACCCAGTACTTC | CRDKMAGTETQYF
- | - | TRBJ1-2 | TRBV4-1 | TGCGCCAGCAGCCAAGATAACAGGTGGTTGGGCAACTATGGCTACACCTTC | CASSQDNRWLGNYGYTF
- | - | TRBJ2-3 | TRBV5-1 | TGCGCCAGCAGCCCCGGACTGTCCGCCCTCATAGATACGCAGTATTTT | CASSPGLSALIDTQYF
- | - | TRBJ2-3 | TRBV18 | TGTGCCAGCTCACCCGGGGCGGGATACACAGATACGCAGTATTTT | CASSPGAGYTDTQYF
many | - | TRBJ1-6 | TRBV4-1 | TGCGCCAGCAGTTGGGACCATAATTCACCCCTCCACTTT | CASSWDHNSPLHF
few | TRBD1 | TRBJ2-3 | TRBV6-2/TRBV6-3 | TGTGCCAGCAGCCTGACAGGGCTATTCGTGGATACGCAGTATTTT | CASSLTGLFVDTQYF
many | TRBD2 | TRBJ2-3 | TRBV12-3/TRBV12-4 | TGTGCCAGCAGTTTCGGCGGGGGGGCAGATACGCAGTATTTT | CASSFGGGADTQYF
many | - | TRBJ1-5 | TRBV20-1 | TGCAGTGCTAGAGCCCGACAGGAACCACAGAATCAGCCCCAGCATTTT | CSARARQEPQNQPQHF
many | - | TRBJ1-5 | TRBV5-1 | TGTGCCAGCAGCTTGGGGCTGGATCAGCCCCAGCATTTT | CASSLGLDQPQHF
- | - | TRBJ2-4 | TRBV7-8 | TGTGCCAGCAGCCAAGGATCGTATCCCGGGAACATTCAGTACTTC | CASSQGSYPGNIQYF
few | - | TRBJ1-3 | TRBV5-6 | TGTGCCAGCAGCCTCCGGACGGGAAACACCATATATTTT | CASSLRTGNTIYF
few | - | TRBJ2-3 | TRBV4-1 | TGCGCCAGCAGCCAAGGCCCGGACACAGATACGCAGTATTTT | CASSQGPDTDTQYF
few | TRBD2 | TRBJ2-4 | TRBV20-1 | TGCAGTGCTAACGGGGGGTCGGACAAAAACATTCAGTACTTC | CSANGGSDKNIQYF
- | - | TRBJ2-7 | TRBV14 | TGTGCCAGCAGCCAAGAGTTTGTGCAGTACTTC | CASSQEFVQYF
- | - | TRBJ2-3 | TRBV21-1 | TGTGCCAGCAGCAAAGAGCCGGATGTGGCTCACAGCCAACAAATCCGAGATACGCAGTATTTT | CASSKEPDVAHSQQIRDTQYF
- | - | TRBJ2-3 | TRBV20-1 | TGCAGTGCCGGACCTACTAGCACAGATACGCAGTATTTT | CSAGPTSTDTQYF
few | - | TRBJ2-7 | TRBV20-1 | TGCAGTGCTCAGCCAGGGACGGGGTCCTACGAGCAGTACTTC | CSAQPGTGSYEQYF
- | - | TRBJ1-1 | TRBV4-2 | TGTGCCAGCAGCCAAGGGGCACAGATGAACACTGAAGCTTTCTTT | CASSQGAQMNTEAFF
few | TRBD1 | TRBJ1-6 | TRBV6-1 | TGTGCCAGCACCCCTTCCGGGACAGCAAATTCACCCCTCCACTTT | CASTPSGTANSPLHF
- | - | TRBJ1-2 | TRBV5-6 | TGTGCCAGCAGCTTTACTTGGTCTCGGGACTATGGCTACACCTTC | CASSFTWSRDYGYTF
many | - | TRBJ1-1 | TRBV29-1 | TGCAGCACTAATTCGGACTGGAACACTGAAGCTTTCTTT | CSTNSDWNTEAFF
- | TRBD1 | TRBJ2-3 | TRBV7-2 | TGTGCCAGCAGCTTCAGCCCGGGACAGGGCACAGATACGCAGTATTTT | CASSFSPGQGTDTQYF
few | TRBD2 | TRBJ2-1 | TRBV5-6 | TGTGCCAGCAGCCCTCTTTTACTAGCGGGAGAACACAATGAGCAGTTCTTC | CASSPLLLAGEHNEQFF
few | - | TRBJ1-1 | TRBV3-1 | TGTGCCAGCGGTCCAATGAGGAGTGGCACTGAAGCTTTCTTT | CASGPMRSGTEAFF
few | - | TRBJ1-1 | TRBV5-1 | TGCGCCAGCAGCTGGGGTGACGGGGGGTCTGAAGCTTTCTTT | CASSWGDGGSEAFF